This entry lists 10 T cell receptor beta chains sequenced from one sample in a study of spatial heterogeneity in lung cancer. Regarding the study as a whole: Counts of expanded intratumoral alpha and beta TCRs tracked tumor mutation counts.

Sample time point: sample taken at primary tumor resection. Via MiXCR, TCRdb re-called the 5' RACE reads, giving one row per CDR3 protein. Among about 3,800 distinct CDR3 sequences listed, roughly a third were seen once. Antigen specificity for these receptors is unknown. Sample: lung tumor tissue, taken at surgery. These receptor sequences come from a male donor with early-stage non-small cell lung cancer.

This clonotype was seen a few times. The chain employs TRBV20-1 and TRBJ2-7, with a weak D call TRBD1 (6 bases). This CDR3 has 11 residues. The ends were cut back, 1 base at V and 6 bases at J, with 7 bases in the middle. CDR1 is DFQATT and CDR2 is SNEGSKA in the germline V gene (reference sequence). Here the CDR3 reads CSARAGVEQYF. In DNA, the CDR3 is TGCAGTGCTAGAGCAGGGGTCGAGCAGTACTTC.

This chain connects TRBV6-2 or TRBV6-3 to TRBJ2-7; TRBD2 aligns across 7 bases. Trimming cost V 6 bases and J 5 bases; bases outside gene matches: 13. The CDR3 runs to 15 residues. CDR1 is MNHEY and CDR2 is SVGEGT in the germline V gene. In DNA form, the CDR3 reads TGTGCCAGCAGCCTCACCGGCCGGGGGGTGGACGAGCAGTACTTC. This codes for CASSLTGRGVDEQYF.

In this sample, this clonotype is large (0.1 to 1%). The chain links TRBV2 to TRBJ1-2; D call uncertain. In germline, CDR1 is SNHLY, CDR2 FYNNEI. V was pared by 5 bases and J by 0 bases, with 4 bases between. The CDR3 runs to 12 residues. The CDR3 here is CASSRSNYGYTF. The CDR3 DNA is TGTGCCAGCAGTCGCTCTAACTATGGCTACACCTTC.

The rearrangement joins TRBV4-3 to TRBJ2-1; D ambiguous. The V end lost 6 bases, the J end lost 0 bases, and 12 bases lay between the germline ends. From germline, CDR1 is LGHNA and CDR2 YSLEER. The CDR3 is 15 residues long. The CDR3 region is CASSYNSDSYNEQFF. The CDR3 DNA reads as TGCGCCAGCAGTTACAATTCGGACTCCTACAATGAGCAGTTCTTC.

The V and J genes are TRBV12-3 or TRBV12-4 and TRBJ2-7, with a weak D call TRBD1 (6 bases). This CDR3 has 12 amino acids. The ends were cut back, 3 bases at V and 7 bases at J, with 10 bases in the middle. CDR3 in amino acids: CASSLGAREQYF. CDR3 in DNA: TGTGCCAGCAGTTTGGGGGCTCGGGAGCAGTACTTC.

The gene calls are TRBV27 and TRBJ2-7; D not resolved. This CDR3 spans 14 amino acids. The ends were cut back, 6 bases at V and 3 bases at J, with 15 bases in the middle. Germline CDR1 is MNHEY and CDR2 is SMNVEV (reference sequence). The CDR3 DNA reads as TGTGCCAGCAGCCTTTCTGGGGTCTACTACGAGCAGTACTTC. Translation: CASSLSGVYYEQYF.

This clonotype was seen more than once but under ten times. The chain couples TRBV5-4 to TRBJ2-1; D is uncertain. The CDR3 sequence is 15 residues long. CDR1 is SGHNT, CDR2 YYREEE, per germline (reference sequence). Deletions cut 0 bases from V and 4 bases from J, with 11 bases between. The CDR3 is CASSLGAVLYNEQFF. CDR3 DNA sequence: TGTGCCAGCAGCTTGGGGGCAGTTCTGTACAATGAGCAGTTCTTC.

Only a few counts were recorded for this clonotype. The V gene is TRBV10-2, the J gene TRBJ2-5, with unresolved D. The germline gives CDR1 WSHSY, CDR2 SAAADI. The CDR3 has 11 amino acids. Trimming shortened V by 4 bases and J by 4 bases, and 4 bases separated the two germline ends. The CDR3 DNA follows: TGCGCCAGCAGTGGGGGAGAGACCCAGTACTTC. Its translation: CASSGGETQYF.

This chain connects TRBV12-3 or TRBV12-4 to TRBJ2-2, with 8 bases that match TRBD1. Trimming at V came to 6 bases and at J to 7 bases, leaving 10 bases not matched to a gene. The CDR3 runs 15 residues. This chain's CDR3 is CASRPGGAIHGELFF. The CDR3 region has the DNA TGTGCCAGCAGGCCAGGGGGCGCGATTCACGGGGAGCTGTTTTTT.

V and J are TRBV27 and TRBJ2-3; 9 nucleotides line up with TRBD1. Per germline, CDR1 MNHEY and CDR2 SMNVEV (reference sequence). Trimming at V came to 6 bases and at J to 6 bases, leaving 4 bases not matched to a gene. The CDR3 sequence is 13 residues long. The CDR3 reads CASRQGAPDTQYF. The CDR3 DNA follows: TGTGCCAGCAGACAGGGGGCCCCCGATACGCAGTATTTT.